This record concerns one TCR beta chain sequence. Its antigen is unknown. Per-base quality was not reported, and no clone a single base away is much larger than it. Using the deep immunoSEQ assay, TCR CDR3 regions were amplified from genomic DNA by multiplex PCR. For each cell subset, the extracted genomic DNA was distributed evenly across all wells of several immunoSEQ 96-well plates, and each plate served as one replicate. Each replicate PCR for sorted subsets received about 220 ng genomic DNA, equal to about 29,000 T cell genomes. Purified libraries were measured with a Qubit 3.0 fluorometer, size-checked on a Bioanalyzer 2100, and measured again with the KAPA Library Quantification kit. Every immunoSEQ 96-well plate was sequenced on a dedicated single-read 150-cycle Illumina NextSeq 550 flow cell. Per the source publication's procedure: Because the immunoSEQ output included only junctional sequences and no quality scores, the filtering could not be the same as the filtering used for full-length reads. To assign V/J genes and CDR3, sequences were annotated against IMGT germline references using PyIR, a Python wrapper for IgBLAST v1.9. Reads were removed for weak V/J assignments (E-value above 1e-6), missing CDR3, stop codons, out-of-frame junctions, or ambiguous translated residues. V3J clonotypes were defined as sequences sharing an identical inferred V gene, J gene, and CDR3 amino acid sequence. Percentage overlap between repertoires was calculated by dividing the number of shared unique clonotypes by the size of the smaller repertoire. Repertoire richness was assessed with RTK rarefaction, the Chao1 estimator, and Recon v2.1 estimates of unobserved clonotypes. For all TCRbeta clonotypes obtained by the gDNA method from a few donors, generation probabilities were computed with OLGA. TCRdb re-hosts the immuneACCESS table, in-frame sequences only. Its copies lack some clones; in the studies checked, an unresolved V gene accounts for under half of them, and the cause for the rest is not known. From that table come the V and J calls and clone size; the DNA was used to work out D and trimming. The sample data list about 600,000 clones, and roughly 95% of these were observed just once. The ten largest clones add up to 0.085% to 0.11% of the sample.

These data come from a study of shared clonotypes between healthy human individuals (dated by TCRdb to 2020 to 2022). Background for the entire study: The cohort included three men and a couple of women between 18 and 49 years of age. Per donor, three plates each were used for CD4 naive and CD4 memory, two for CD8 naive, and one for CD8 memory. The study deeply sequenced blood TCR repertoires of five healthy adults to estimate repertoire size and the extent of clonotype sharing between individuals. To increase sequencing depth and limit assay-specific biases, TCR repertoire library preparation and sequencing were carried out by different laboratories using diverse techniques. Per donor, leukapheresis produced somewhere between about 0.9 and 9 billion PBMCs. What the research found in general, with its limitations: Sampling was restricted to blood, and TCR repertoires in tissue are likely to differ from TCR repertoires in blood. Based on pairwise subsampling, the degree of clonotype sharing among donors was expected to be affected by sequencing depth. Sharing across a handful of donors was observed for around 5% of naive CD4, 3% to 3.5% of naive CD8, roughly 2.3% of memory CD4, and about 0.39% of memory CD8 clonotypes. Rarefaction of sorted-subset datasets indicated incomplete sequencing despite the large sequencing depth. Because the study included a small number of donors, the genetic and exposure-history diversity represented was limited. Larger estimated clonotype richness was generally found for naive subsets than for memory subsets. Higher generation probabilities were observed for clonotypes shared by all four sorted-subset donors than for non-shared clonotypes.

CD8 naive samples were obtained by positive selection for CCR7 among CD45RO-negative cells, yielding a CD45RA+CCR7+ population from which TemRA cells were excluded. The donors were healthy, HIV-negative adults who had no recently reported acute infections or vaccinations. All donors were Caucasian adults living in Nashville, Tennessee, USA. After blood collection by leukapheresis, PBMCs were isolated using Ficoll-Histopaque density gradient centrifugation and then cryopreserved in the vapor phase of liquid nitrogen. Analytical flow cytometry was used to check the purity and quantity of each magnetically sorted T cell population. From each sorted fraction, genomic DNA was isolated and quantified by UV absorbance on a Nanodrop 2000c. The CDR3 sequence holds 16 residues, the cysteine and phenylalanine included. The retained sequence is limited to the CDR3, 48 bases, with the frame set at the first base. Trimming leaves V shorter by 4 bases and J shorter by 11 bases, with the junction holding 10 bases beyond the gene matches. CDR1 MGHRA and CDR2 YSYEKL are derived from the germline V gene.

This clonotype was sampled from a woman in her twenties or thirties in good health. The receptor chain draws on TRBV4-1 and TRBJ1-6, with TRBD1 identical over 11 junction bases. The specimen sequenced was naive CD8+ T cells sorted from blood. In light of the paper, this sample's cell subset or site label describes: CD45RA+CCR7+. DNA sequence: TGCGCCAGCAGCCCCTCCAAGGGGACAGGGGGACCACCCCTCCACTTT. This gives the protein CASSPSKGTGGPPLHF.